This T cell receptor beta chain comes out of a study of cytomegalovirus exposure and HLA in healthy donors. Regarding the study as a whole: Several top significant clusters appeared, in a later analysis, to be linked to common viral pathogens. Confirmation was obtained in vitro that a few CMV-associated chains are specific for CMV antigens. Using a false discovery rate of 0.05, a later analysis showed that 16,951 TCR beta sequences were associated with HLA alleles.

CDR1 is SNHLY, CDR2 FYNNEI, per germline. The CDR3 contains 14 residues. Trimming shortened V by 4 bases and J by 7 bases, and 13 bases separated the two germline ends. The PCR was carried out with 60 Vbeta primers and 13 Jbeta primers. Assay: immunoSEQ multiplex PCR; the TCRdb copy retains only in-frame clones and omits some. The repertoire holds under 150,000 clones, with about 85% as singletons. As for this clone: Its antigen remains unidentified.

This sequence joins TRBV2 and TRBJ1-4; D is ambiguous. The receptor comes from a boy younger than 18 in good health and CMV-seronegative. Sequenced: PBMCs. CDR3 loop: CASSVGGMGEKLFF. In nucleotides, the CDR3 is TGTGCCAGCAGTGTGGGAGGGATGGGTGAAAAACTGTTTTTT.